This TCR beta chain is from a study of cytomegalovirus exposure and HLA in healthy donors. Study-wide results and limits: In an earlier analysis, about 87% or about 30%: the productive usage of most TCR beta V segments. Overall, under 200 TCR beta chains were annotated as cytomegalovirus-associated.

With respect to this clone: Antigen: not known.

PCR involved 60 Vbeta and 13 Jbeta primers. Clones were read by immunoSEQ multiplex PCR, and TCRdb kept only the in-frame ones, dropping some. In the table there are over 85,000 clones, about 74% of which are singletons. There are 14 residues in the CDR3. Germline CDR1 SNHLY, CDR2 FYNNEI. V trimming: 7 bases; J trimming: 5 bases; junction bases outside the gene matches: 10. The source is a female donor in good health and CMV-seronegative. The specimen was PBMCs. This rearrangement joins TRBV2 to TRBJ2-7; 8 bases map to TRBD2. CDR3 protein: CASMFGTRGNEQYF. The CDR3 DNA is TGTGCCAGCATGTTTGGGACTAGAGGCAACGAGCAGTACTTC.